One and the same sample provided the 8 T cell receptor beta chains below, sequenced in a study of blood T cell repertoires in COVID-19. Produced via immunoSEQ multiplex PCR; TCRdb's table is partial and in-frame only. The table shows under 250,000 clones, with less than 90% occurring only once. The sequenced material came from peripheral blood. Receptor source: a man aged 35 to 55 with acute or convalescent COVID-19.

The CDR3 is CASSVVGSPGELFF. CDR3 in DNA: TGTGCCAGCAGCGTAGTCGGGAGTCCCGGGGAGCTGTTTTTT. The chain has TRBV9 and TRBJ2-2; the D gene is possibly TRBD2 (6 bases). The CDR3 runs to 14 residues. The V gene lost 0 bases and the J gene lost 6 bases, with 9 bases spanning the gap. Germline V CDR1 and CDR2: SGDLS, YYNGEE.

This chain connects TRBV19 to TRBJ2-7; 9 nucleotides align to TRBD2. Germline trimming cut 3 bases from V and 7 bases from J; bases unmatched to any gene: 10. This CDR3 spans 15 amino acids. Germline-derived CDR1 and CDR2 are LNHDA and SQIVND (reference sequence). Here the CDR3 reads CASSIMAGGPREQYF. DNA of the CDR3: TGTGCCAGTAGTATTATGGCGGGAGGGCCGCGGGAGCAGTACTTC.

This sequence joins TRBV28 and TRBJ2-5, with TRBD1 matching 7 bases. Per the germline V gene, CDR1 is MDHEN and CDR2 is SYDVKM. With V trimmed by 6 bases and J by 5 bases, 6 bases remained unmatched. The CDR3 contains 13 residues. CDR3 residues: CASRPGQKETQYF. The DNA for the CDR3 is TGTGCCAGCAGGCCGGGACAGAAGGAGACCCAGTACTTC.

The rearrangement links TRBV5-4 to TRBJ2-7; possibly TRBD2 for D (6 bases). The CDR3 contains 13 residues. CDR1 is SGHNT, CDR2 YYREEE, per germline (reference sequence). V lost 4 bases and J lost 6, with 14 bases in between. DNA of the CDR3: TGTGCCAGCAGCCCCCCGGGCGGGATCGAGCAGTACTTC. Protein sequence: CASSPPGGIEQYF. The complete variable domain, with remaining parts taken from reference TRBV5-4 and TRBJ2-7, reads ETGVTQSPTHLIKTRGQQVTLRCSSQSGHNTVSWYQQALGQGPQFIFQYYREEENGRGNFPPRFSGLQFPNYSSELNVNALELDDSALYLCASSPPGGIEQYFGPGTRLTVT.

The chain recombines TRBV25-1 with TRBJ2-3; 8 positions agree with TRBD2. Trimming cost V 5 bases and J 5 bases; bases outside gene matches: 6. The CDR3 sequence is 14 residues long. CDR1 and CDR2 from the germline V gene are MGHDK and SYGVNS. This CDR3 reads CASSKAGVGDTQYF. CDR3 sequence (DNA): TGTGCCAGCAGTAAAGCGGGAGTGGGAGATACGCAGTATTTT.

Concerning this clone itself: At one end, the junction sequence differs from germline, possibly due to a read error. The CDR3 loop reads CASSSGTPGASVLTF. CDR3 nucleotides: TGTGCCAGCAGCTCCGGGACACCTGGGGCCAGCGTCCTGACTTTC. The chain is built from TRBV5-6 and TRBJ2-6, with D possibly TRBD1 on 6 matching bases. CDR1 SGHDT and CDR2 YYEEEE come from the germline V gene. This CDR3 comprises 15 residues.

Note on this clone: Other DNA sequences in this specimen translate into the identical CDR3. The rearrangement links TRBV19 to TRBJ1-5; D gene ambiguous. Germline CDR1 LNHDA, CDR2 SQIVND (reference sequence). V lost 2 bases to trimming and J lost 4 bases, with 6 bases between them. This CDR3 spans 13 amino acids. The CDR3 DNA is TGTGCCAGTAGTATATACGGGAATCAGCCCCAGCATTTT. This translates into CASSIYGNQPQHF. Using reference TRBV19 and TRBJ1-5 for the parts outside the CDR3, the full variable domain is DGGITQSPKYLFRKEGQNVTLSCEQNLNHDAMYWYRQDPGQGLRLIYYSQIVNDFQKGDIAEGYSVSREKKESFPLTVTSAQKNPTAFYLCASSIYGNQPQHFGDGTRLSIL.

The CDR3 reads CSLRTGGETQYF. Written as DNA, the CDR3 is TGCAGCCTGCGGACAGGGGGAGAGACCCAGTACTTC. This rearrangement joins TRBV29-1 to TRBJ2-5, with 10 bases that match TRBD1. J lost 4 bases, V lost 8 bases, and 4 bases had no gene match. The CDR3 runs 12 residues. Germline V gives CDR1 SQVTM, CDR2 ANQGSEA.